Detailed here is one T cell receptor (beta chain). Each of the donors had around 9 milliliters of peripheral blood drawn into EDTA-treated Vacutainer tubes. Isolated PBMCs totaled at least 7 million in each sample. The data derive from a study of blood T cells in healthy people across ages. PCR was performed a second time for roughly 6 to 12 cycles using a sample-barcoded 5' primer and a J-beta primer mix. Every cDNA was tagged by a template-switch adaptor with 12 random nucleotides. No fewer than 3 million CDR3-containing paired-end reads came from each sample. TCRdb called the 5' RACE reads again in MiXCR, with one record for every CDR3 protein. The repertoire includes over a million distinct CDR3 sequences, roughly 45% of them detected once, and 7% to 9.5% sits in the top ten. Germline V gives CDR1 DFQATT, CDR2 SNEGSKA (reference sequence). J lost 9 bases, V lost 1 base, and 13 bases had no gene match. This CDR3 has 16 amino acids.

Sequencing was carried out using blood. The genes are TRBV20-1 and TRBJ2-1; 9 bases match TRBD2. The sequence was collected from a woman younger than 30 in good health. In nucleotides, the CDR3 is TGCAGTGCTAGAGTTCTAGGGCGGGAGGGCCAAGGTGAGCAGTTCTTC. This translates into CSARVLGREGQGEQFF.